The 11 T cell receptor beta chains below were found in one sample sequenced in a study of OX40 agonist ivuxolimab in advanced cancers. The table came from immunoSEQ multiplex PCR; TCRdb's copy has only in-frame clones and leaves some out. Of 75,000 to 95,000 clones listed, around 85% are singletons. Material: CD4+ or CD8+ T cells sorted from blood, obtained in a trial of the OX40 agonist ivuxolimab. Receptors were obtained from an adult with an advanced solid tumor such as melanoma, head and neck, liver or kidney cancer.

V is TRBV25-1 and J is TRBJ2-1; D perhaps matches TRBD2 (7 bases). The CDR3 contains 16 residues. The V end was cut by 2 bases, the J end by 10 bases, with 21 bases between. Germline V gene lookup returns CDR1 MGHDK and CDR2 SYGVNS. The CDR3 coding sequence is TGTGCCAGCAGTGAACAGGGCGGGGGCCCCAGGCGAGAGCAGTTCTTC. This gives the protein CASSEQGGGPRREQFF.

This clone is labeled as medium-sized. The J gene is TRBJ1-1, the V gene TRBV11-2; D is perhaps TRBD1 (5 bases). V was clipped by 6 bases and J by 3 bases, with 17 bases between them. The germline gives CDR1 SGHAT, CDR2 FQNNGV. This CDR3 is built from 15 residues. Here the CDR3 DNA reads TGTGCCAGCAGGACAGTGAGGACGGCTTACACTGAAGCTTTCTTT. Its protein is CASRTVRTAYTEAFF.

CDR3 in amino acids: CASSSRTGNTEAFF. Here the CDR3 DNA reads TGTGCCAGCAGCTCGAGGACCGGGAACACTGAAGCTTTCTTT. V usage is TRBV7-9 and J usage is TRBJ1-1; D is unresolved. This CDR3 has 14 residues. Trimming stripped 4 bases from V and 1 base from J, with 10 bases between. Looked up from germline, CDR1 is SEHNR and CDR2 is FQNEAQ (reference sequence).

The chain carries TRBV5-1 and TRBJ1-1; the D gene is possibly TRBD1 (5 bases). CDR3 size: 14 residues. The V end was cut by 4 bases, the J end by 1 base, with 11 bases between. Germline values: CDR1 SGHRS, CDR2 YFSETQ. CDR3 DNA: TGCGCCAGCAGCCGTGACGGACAGAACACTGAAGCTTTCTTT. It encodes CASSRDGQNTEAFF.

This chain joins TRBV4-3 and TRBJ2-3; 13 bases agree with TRBD2. The CDR3 spans 14 residues. V shed 4 bases and J 10 bases; nucleotides not matched to a gene: 5. Per the germline V gene, CDR1 is LGHNA and CDR2 is YSLEER. CDR3 protein: CASSLGLAGEAQYF. The CDR3 DNA is TGCGCCAGCAGCCTTGGACTAGCGGGAGAGGCGCAGTATTTT.

The CDR3 DNA reads TGCGCCAGCAGCTCCGGGACAGGGGCCAATCAGCCCCAGCATTTT. Its translation is CASSSGTGANQPQHF. The genes are TRBV5-1 and TRBJ1-5, with 10 positions matching TRBD1. Germline-derived CDR1 and CDR2 are SGHRS and YFSETQ. V was clipped by 3 bases and J by 3 bases; unmatched bases: 3. The CDR3 has 15 amino acids. Variable domain in full (rest from reference TRBV5-1 and TRBJ1-5): KAGVTQTPRYLIKTRGQQVTLSCSPISGHRSVSWYQQTPGQGLQFLFEYFSETQRNKGNFPGRFSGRQFSNSRSEMNVSTLELGDSALYLCASSSGTGANQPQHFGDGTRLSIL.

This clone is a singleton in its sample. The J gene is TRBJ1-1, the V gene TRBV5-8; D call uncertain. Germline V gene data show CDR1 as SGHTS and CDR2 as YDEGEE. The CDR3 loop spans 14 amino acids. Between the trimmed V and J ends, which lost 0 bases and 5 bases, there was a span of 11 bases. The CDR3 loop is CASSLEGRLTEAFF. DNA of the CDR3: TGTGCCAGCAGCTTGGAAGGTCGACTGACTGAAGCTTTCTTT.

This clone occurred a few times. Here the CDR3 reads CASTLTLNTEAFF. For the CDR3, the DNA is TGTGCCAGCACTCTCACTCTGAACACTGAAGCTTTCTTT. This chain links TRBV6-5 with TRBJ1-1, with no clear D. This CDR3 is built from 13 residues. Germline V lookup: CDR1 MNHEY, CDR2 SVGAGI. The V end was cut by 7 bases, the J end by 0 bases, with 9 bases between.

The chain has TRBV7-9 and TRBJ1-3; the D is unclear. V was shortened by 5 bases and J by 3 bases, with 5 bases between the two germline ends. Germline CDR1 SEHNR, CDR2 FQNEAQ (reference sequence). This CDR3 region has 12 residues. The CDR3: CASSQIGNTIYF. CDR3 nucleotides: TGTGCCAGCAGCCAGATTGGAAACACCATATATTTT.

The CDR3 nucleotides read TGTGCCAGCAGTTACTCGATAAGGGCGGCCAAAAACATTCAGTACTTC. It specifies CASSYSIRAAKNIQYF. The V and J genes are TRBV6-6 and TRBJ2-4; D ambiguous. The ends were cut back, 0 bases at V and 1 base at J, with 10 bases in the middle. The CDR3 has 16 amino acids. Germline lookup yields CDR1 MNHNY and CDR2 SVGAGI (reference sequence).

For this clone: The junction differs from germline at one of its ends, possibly a read error. The chain carries TRBV19 and TRBJ1-2; the match to TRBD1 covers 7 bases. Per the germline V gene, CDR1 is LNHDA and CDR2 is SQIVND (reference sequence). CDR3 length equals 16 residues. The CDR3 DNA reads as TGTGCCAGTAGTACCAGCCCCGGGACAGAATACTATAGCTACACCTTC. Amino acid sequence: CASSTSPGTEYYSYTF. The whole variable domain, filled in from reference TRBV19 and TRBJ1-2, reads DGGITQSPKYLFRKEGQNVTLSCEQNLNHDAMYWYRQDPGQGLRLIYYSQIVNDFQKGDIAEGYSVSREKKESFPLTVTSAQKNPTAFYLCASSTSPGTEYYSYTFGSGTRLTVV.